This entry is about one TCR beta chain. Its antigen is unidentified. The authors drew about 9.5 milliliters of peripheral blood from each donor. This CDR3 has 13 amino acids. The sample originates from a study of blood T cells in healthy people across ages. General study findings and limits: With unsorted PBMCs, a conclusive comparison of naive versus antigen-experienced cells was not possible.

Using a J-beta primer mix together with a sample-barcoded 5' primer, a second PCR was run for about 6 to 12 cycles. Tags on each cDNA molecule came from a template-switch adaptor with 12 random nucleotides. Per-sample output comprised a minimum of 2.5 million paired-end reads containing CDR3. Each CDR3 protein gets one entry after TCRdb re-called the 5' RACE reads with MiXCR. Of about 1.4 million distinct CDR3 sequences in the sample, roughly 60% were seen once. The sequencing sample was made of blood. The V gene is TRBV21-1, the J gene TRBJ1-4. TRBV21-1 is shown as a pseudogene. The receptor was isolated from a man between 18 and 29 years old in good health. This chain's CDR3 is CATSPRDNEKLFF. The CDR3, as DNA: TGTGCCACCTCCCCCAGGGATAATGAAAAACTGTTTTTT.